This T cell receptor beta chain was captured by sequencing in a study of blood T cell repertoires in COVID-19. Original handling: Cell counts per sample came from amplifying reference gene primers. Measured with immunoSEQ multiplex PCR; TCRdb has only the in-frame clones, and not every one. That table gives V, J and clone size, and the DNA gave D and trimming. The profile shows approximately 50,000 clones, roughly 85% of them singletons. V trimming: 0 bases; J trimming: 2 bases; junction bases outside the gene matches: 3. Germline CDR1 SGHTA, CDR2 FQGNSA. The CDR3 covers 15 residues. Material for sequencing was peripheral blood. This TCR came from a human donor in a cohort sampled during active COVID-19. The chain carries TRBV7-2 and TRBJ2-7; 8 nucleotides match TRBD2. The DNA for the CDR3 is TGTGCCAGCAGCTTAGCGGGACTAGTAACCTACGAGCAGTACTTC. Translating gives CASSLAGLVTYEQYF.